The 10 T cell receptor beta chains below all came from one sample that was sequenced in a study of cytomegalovirus exposure and HLA in healthy donors. A multiplex PCR was run with 60 Vbeta primers and 13 Jbeta primers. TCRdb's copy holds only in-frame clones and misses some; the assay was immunoSEQ multiplex PCR. The sample lists 150,000 or so clones; over 65% were seen once. The material sequenced was PBMCs. These TCRs come from a man in his late teens or twenties in good health and CMV-seropositive.

There are a few counts of this clone. This chain joins TRBV6-5 and TRBJ2-3; 7 bases fit TRBD1. The CDR3 consists of 12 residues. V lost 6 bases and J lost 3; bases outside the gene matches: 0. The germline gives CDR1 MNHEY, CDR2 SVGAGI. The CDR3 spells CASRTGTDTQYF. The CDR3 nucleotides are TGTGCCAGCAGGACAGGGACAGATACGCAGTATTTT.

V gene TRBV4-2 combines with J gene TRBJ1-4; 12 nucleotides agree with TRBD1. V lost 0 bases, J lost 7 bases, and 3 bases stayed unmatched. Germline CDR1 is LGHNA and CDR2 is YNFKEQ. There are 16 residues in the CDR3. This chain's CDR3 is CASSQDMGQGAEKLFF. CDR3 nucleotide sequence: TGTGCCAGCAGCCAAGATATGGGACAGGGGGCTGAAAAACTGTTTTTT.

This clone has a handful of counts. V gene TRBV2 combines with J gene TRBJ2-1; TRBD2 might be the D (6 bases). The V end lost 6 bases, the J end lost 13 bases, and 13 bases lay between the germline ends. This CDR3 has 11 residues. Germline V lookup: CDR1 SNHLY, CDR2 FYNNEI. CDR3 sequence (DNA): TGTGCCAGCAGGACGGGACTCCCTCAGTTCTTC. Translated: CASRTGLPQFF.

This chain uses TRBV2 with TRBJ1-3; 7 nucleotides agree with TRBD1. V shed 7 bases and J 4 bases; nucleotides not matched to a gene: 4. This CDR3 is built from 13 residues. CDR1 and CDR2 (germline): SNHLY, FYNNEI. The CDR3 sequence is CASNPTGGNTIYF. For the CDR3, the DNA is TGTGCCAGCAACCCGACAGGGGGAAACACCATATATTTT.

The chain employs TRBV27 and TRBJ2-1; TRBD1 aligns across 8 bases. CDR1 and CDR2 from the germline V gene are MNHEY and SMNVEV (reference sequence). V lost 2 bases and J lost 2; bases outside the gene matches: 5. The CDR3 loop spans 16 amino acids. CDR3 loop: CASSLARGLTYNEQFF. The CDR3 coding sequence is TGTGCCAGCAGTTTAGCCAGGGGGCTGACCTACAATGAGCAGTTCTTC.

The chain is built from TRBV7-2 and TRBJ2-1; TRBD2 aligns across 9 bases. Per the germline V gene, CDR1 is SGHTA and CDR2 is FQGNSA. After removal of 5 bases from V and 4 bases from J, the junction contained 9 bases not matched to a gene. The CDR3 has 16 amino acids. CDR3 sequence (DNA): TGTGCCAGCAGCAAAAGTCTTGCGGGGGGGTACAATGAGCAGTTCTTC. Its translation: CASSKSLAGGYNEQFF.

This clone showed up just a few times. The V gene is TRBV2, the J gene TRBJ1-5, with D uncertain. Germline V gives CDR1 SNHLY, CDR2 FYNNEI. CDR3 length: 14 residues. V gave up 6 bases and J gave up 3 bases, with 12 bases separating them. The CDR3: CASRDSRDNQPQHF. CDR3 in DNA: TGTGCCAGCAGAGATTCTCGGGACAATCAGCCCCAGCATTTT.

This chain connects TRBV6-5 to TRBJ2-5; TRBD2 aligns across 9 bases. Germline V gene lookup returns CDR1 MNHEY and CDR2 SVGAGI. With V trimmed by 0 bases and J by 10 bases, 9 bases remained unmatched. The CDR3 extends over 15 amino acids. The CDR3 protein is CASSYSETSGKDQYF. The CDR3 DNA reads as TGTGCCAGCAGTTACTCCGAGACTAGCGGCAAAGACCAGTACTTC.

The chain has TRBV6-1 and TRBJ2-7; D unclear. The CDR3 is made up of 14 amino acids. Trimming shortened V by 6 bases and J by 6 bases, and 18 bases separated the two germline ends. The germline V gene encodes CDR1 MNHNS and CDR2 SASEGT. The CDR3 sequence is CASRVTAQVLEQYF. CDR3 nucleotides: TGTGCCAGCAGAGTCACGGCGCAGGTACTCGAGCAGTACTTC.

V gene TRBV4-1 combines with J gene TRBJ1-2, with 7 bases lining up with TRBD1. V lost 3 bases, J lost 4 bases, and 5 bases stayed unmatched. CDR3 size: 14 residues. The V gene's germline CDR1 is MGHRA and CDR2 YSYEKL. This CDR3 reads CASSHGGQFYGYTF. CDR3 sequence (DNA): TGCGCCAGCAGCCACGGGGGACAGTTCTATGGCTACACCTTC.